This entry lists 22 T cell receptor beta chains sequenced from one sample in a study of blood T cell repertoires in COVID-19 (dated by TCRdb to 2020 to 2022). The library was generated by the immunoSEQ multiplex PCR assay. The clones in this table, taken by TCRdb from immuneACCESS, are in-frame only. Not every clone is retained; where verified, under half of the shortfall comes from an unresolved V gene, and the cause of the rest is unknown. This sample lists 200,000 to 250,000 clones; around 88% were detected once. The ten largest clones take up approximately 15% of the sample. Sequenced sample: PBMCs or T cells enriched from blood (not recorded which). The source is a woman aged 45 to 65 with acute COVID-19.

The chain has TRBV7-6 and TRBJ2-2, with a tentative D call TRBD1 (6 bases). Looked up from germline, CDR1 is SGHVS and CDR2 is FNYEAQ. This CDR3 region has 16 residues. Trimming took 4 bases from V and 1 from J, leaving 13 bases between them. The CDR3 DNA sequence: TGTGCCAGCAGCTCCAGGGGTGGAGGGAACACCGGGGAGCTGTTTTTT. This translates into CASSSRGGGNTGELFF.

The rearrangement links TRBV28 to TRBJ2-7, with a possible D match to TRBD2 (6 bases). CDR3 length equals 12 residues. Trimming stripped 2 bases from V and 4 bases from J, with 6 bases between. Germline V gene sequence: CDR1 MDHEN, CDR2 SYDVKM. The CDR3 reads CASSLGGYEQYF. Written as DNA, the CDR3 is TGTGCCAGCAGTTTAGGGGGGTACGAGCAGTACTTC.

Remarks on this clone: The junction does not match germline at one end; this may be a read error. The rearrangement links TRBV5-6 to TRBJ2-5; 8 bases match TRBD2. Germline CDR1 reads SGHDT; CDR2 reads YYEEEE. The CDR3 is 16 residues long. The DNA for the CDR3 is TGTGCCAGCAGCTTGGCCGATTTCCGGGGGACTAGAGCTATACACTTC. It encodes CASSLADFRGTRAIHF.

This chain links TRBV5-5 with TRBJ2-6; D is uncertain. CDR1 is SGHKS, CDR2 YYEKEE, per germline (reference sequence). The CDR3 sequence is 14 residues long. Trimming stripped 0 bases from V and 6 bases from J, with 7 bases between. CDR3 bases: TGTGCCAGCAGCTTGGCCATGGCGGCCAACGTCCTGACTTTC. It specifies CASSLAMAANVLTF.

Notes on this clone: Relative to the germline gene, one junction end is altered; a read error may explain this. The chain joins TRBV7-2 to TRBJ2-3, with 8 bases identical to TRBD2. CDR3 length: 14 residues. Germline values: CDR1 SGHTA, CDR2 FQGNSA. The DNA of the CDR3 is TGTCCCAGCCGGGGGGGGTTGGGGTGGGATACGCAGTATTTT. Translating gives CPSRGGLGWDTQYF.

The chain joins TRBV28 to TRBJ1-6; D might be TRBD1 (6 bases). The CDR3 is made up of 14 amino acids. CDR1 and CDR2 from the germline V gene are MDHEN and SYDVKM. Trimming cost V 8 bases and J 4 bases, with 12 bases left between them. The DNA of the CDR3 is TGTGCCAGCGAACAGGGCCTGTATAATTCACCCCTCCACTTT. Translating gives CASEQGLYNSPLHF.

This chain connects TRBV19 to TRBJ1-5; D perhaps matches TRBD1 (5 bases). The V gene's germline CDR1 is LNHDA and CDR2 SQIVND (reference sequence). The CDR3 consists of 16 residues. Deletions cut 6 bases from V and 4 bases from J, with 19 bases between. CDR3 sequence reads: CASSQTGGAVNQPQHF. CDR3 in DNA: TGTGCCAGTAGCCAAACCGGCGGGGCAGTTAATCAGCCCCAGCATTTT.

The chain links TRBV6-5 to TRBJ1-1, with a tentative D call TRBD1 (6 bases). Germline V gene lookup returns CDR1 MNHEY and CDR2 SVGAGI. The CDR3 has 12 residues. Trimming shortened V by 6 bases and J by 7 bases, and 12 bases separated the two germline ends. The CDR3 sequence: CASSSMTGEAFF. Here the CDR3 DNA reads TGTGCCAGCAGCTCAATGACAGGTGAAGCTTTCTTT.

Here the CDR3 DNA reads TGTGCCAGCAGTTACCAGGGTTCGTATCAGCCCCAGCATTTT. This translates into CASSYQGSYQPQHF. This chain joins TRBV6-2 or TRBV6-3 and TRBJ1-5, with a weak D call TRBD1 (5 bases). With 2 bases removed from V and 5 bases from J, the gap between germline ends came to 10 bases. Germline-derived CDR1 and CDR2 are MNHEY and SVGEGT. The CDR3 runs 14 residues.

The genes are TRBV2 and TRBJ2-1, with D maybe TRBD1 (7 bases). The CDR3 is made up of 16 amino acids. Trimming shortened V by 6 bases and J by 5 bases, and 20 bases separated the two germline ends. The germline gives CDR1 SNHLY, CDR2 FYNNEI. The CDR3 protein is CASSNGGRGRNNEQFF. CDR3 nucleotides: TGTGCCAGCAGCAATGGGGGCAGGGGGAGGAACAATGAGCAGTTCTTC.

This rearrangement joins TRBV21-1 to TRBJ2-7; the table calls TRBD2, which could not be checked here. TRBV21-1 is marked as a pseudogene. The CDR3 consists of 18 residues. The CDR3 DNA reads TGTGCCAGCAGCAAAGTTGCCTCTAGCGGGAGGGCCCCCTACGAGCAGTACTTC. Translation: CASSKVASSGRAPYEQYF.

This chain connects TRBV5-1 to TRBJ1-5, with D maybe TRBD1 (5 bases). This CDR3 has 14 residues. Germline V lookup: CDR1 SGHRS, CDR2 YFSETQ. V was clipped by 4 bases and J by 3 bases, with 11 bases between them. CDR3 in DNA: TGCGCCAGCAGCGTAGACAGTAACAATCAGCCCCAGCATTTT. Translation: CASSVDSNNQPQHF.

The V call is TRBV19, the J call TRBJ1-5; D not certain. This CDR3 has 13 amino acids. Trimming took 6 bases from V and 6 from J, leaving 12 bases between them. Germline V gene sequence: CDR1 LNHDA, CDR2 SQIVND (reference sequence). This CDR3 reads CASRRVEAQPQHF. The DNA of the CDR3 is TGTGCCAGTAGAAGGGTGGAGGCTCAGCCCCAGCATTTT.

This sequence joins TRBV6-2 or TRBV6-3 and TRBJ2-7; 7 positions match TRBD1. The V gene's germline CDR1 is MNHEY and CDR2 SVGEGT. Unmatched junction bases numbered 4, after V lost 2 bases and J lost 6 bases. This CDR3 has 13 residues. CDR3 nucleotides: TGTGCCAGCAGTTACCCGACAGGGCGCGAGCAGTACTTC. Protein product: CASSYPTGREQYF.

CDR3 protein: CASSQFMNTEAFF. The CDR3, as DNA: TGTGCCAGCAGCCAGTTCATGAACACTGAAGCTTTCTTT. This chain uses TRBV14 with TRBJ1-1; D gene unclear. This CDR3 has 13 amino acids. The V and J ends lost 3 bases and 0 bases respectively, with 5 bases between them. Germline CDR1 is SGHDN and CDR2 is FVKESK.

The chain combines TRBV9 with TRBJ2-1; TRBD2 matches 12 bases. V trimming: 0 bases; J trimming: 5 bases; junction bases outside the gene matches: 3. The CDR3 loop spans 16 amino acids. Germline V CDR1 and CDR2: SGDLS, YYNGEE. CDR3 residues: CASSVASGRVDNEQFF. The CDR3 DNA is TGTGCCAGCAGCGTAGCTAGCGGGAGGGTTGACAATGAGCAGTTCTTC.

The chain recombines TRBV7-2 with TRBJ2-3; 7 bases fit TRBD2. V lost 6 bases and J lost 4; bases outside the gene matches: 10. The CDR3 has 15 residues. From germline, CDR1 is SGHTA and CDR2 FQGNSA. CDR3 amino acids: CASRAGGRGADTQYF. The CDR3 region has the DNA TGTGCCAGCAGGGCGGGCGGGAGAGGAGCAGATACGCAGTATTTT.

In its sample, this clone was seen a few times. The rearrangement links TRBV30 to TRBJ1-3; no clear D. The CDR3 sequence is 12 residues long. The germline gives CDR1 GTSNPN, CDR2 SVGIG (reference sequence). The ends were cut back, 4 bases at V and 2 bases at J, with 6 bases in the middle. The DNA of the CDR3 is TGTGCCTGGAAGGCGGCTGGAAACACCATATATTTT. It translates to CAWKAAGNTIYF.

The genes are TRBV30 and TRBJ1-4, with 12 bases that match TRBD1. The CDR3 length is 15 residues. V lost 5 bases and J lost 15; bases outside the gene matches: 16. Germline V gene data show CDR1 as GTSNPN and CDR2 as SVGIG (reference sequence). The CDR3 loop is CAWAPLGTGGPGVFF. In DNA, the CDR3 is TGTGCCTGGGCCCCTCTGGGGACAGGGGGCCCTGGGGTGTTTTTT.

This clone was detected a few times. The CDR3 reads CASSPRQSPNEKLFF. The CDR3 DNA follows: TGTGCCAGCAGCCCCAGACAGTCCCCCAATGAAAAACTGTTTTTT. The V and J genes are TRBV9 and TRBJ1-4, with D possibly TRBD1 on 5 matching bases. The length of the CDR3 is 15 residues. Trimming cost V 4 bases and J 5 bases, with 15 bases left between them. Germline CDR1 SGDLS, CDR2 YYNGEE.

The chain couples TRBV19 to TRBJ1-5; D gene ambiguous. CDR3 length: 12 amino acids. V dropped 5 bases and J dropped 7 bases, with 9 bases sitting between them. Germline CDR1 reads LNHDA; CDR2 reads SQIVND (reference sequence). CDR3 bases: TGTGCCAGTAGTTATGCGGCCCAGCCCCAGCATTTT. Translating it yields CASSYAAQPQHF. The whole variable domain, remainder taken from reference TRBV19 and TRBJ1-5, is DGGITQSPKYLFRKEGQNVTLSCEQNLNHDAMYWYRQDPGQGLRLIYYSQIVNDFQKGDIAEGYSVSREKKESFPLTVTSAQKNPTAFYLCASSYAAQPQHFGDGTRLSIL.

This sequence joins TRBV11-1 and TRBJ2-7, with D perhaps matching TRBD2 (5 bases). This CDR3 comprises 13 residues. V was pared by 6 bases and J by 2 bases, with 11 bases between. Per germline, CDR1 SGHAT and CDR2 FQDESV (reference sequence). The CDR3 spells CASSPPGTYEQYF. CDR3 bases: TGTGCCAGCAGTCCGCCGGGGACCTACGAGCAGTACTTC.